The source of this TCR beta chain is a study of OX40 agonist ivuxolimab in advanced cancers. A note on the overall study: Ivuxolimab, which targeted the costimulatory receptor OX40 (CD134), was an agonistic, fully human IgG2 monoclonal antibody. Among the 52 dose-escalation patients, some 20 had hepatocellular carcinoma, some 15 melanoma, 9 renal cell carcinoma and 9 head and neck cancer. Intravenous ivuxolimab was administered to patients every 2 weeks at six dose levels: 0.01, 0.1, 0.3, 1.5, 3 and 10 mg/kg. The purpose of peripheral TCRbeta sequencing was to test whether ivuxolimab changed TCR sequence diversity and led to clonal T-cell expansion. The monotherapy dose-escalation portion (N of about 49 patients) of the phase I ivuxolimab trial is reported in the paper. In the dose-escalation cohort, roughly 82% of patients were male, and the mean age was 60 years with a range of roughly 23 to 90. Patients were allowed to have had prior anti-PD-1, anti-PD-L1 or anti-CTLA-4 therapy, and 40% to 45% of the dose-escalation patients had been treated with checkpoint inhibitors. Partial responses occurred in three dose-escalation patients, of whom one had hepatocellular carcinoma and two had cutaneous melanoma. Paper-wide results and their limitations: Antigen specificity was not determined for the clonally expanded peripheral T cells. Low levels of normalized T-cell clonal expansion were also seen in some patients who did not respond. On average, CD8+ T cells showed more expanded clones than CD4+ T cells after ivuxolimab. In partial responders in the 0.1-3.0 mg/kg groups, normalized peripheral clonal expansion was found to be among the lowest, especially among CD8+ T cells. At doses of 0.1 to 3.0 mg/kg, clonal expansion of both CD4+ and CD8+ T cells in blood was seen between baseline and week 6.

In the case of this clone: This receptor's antigen is unknown. No quality values exist for individual bases; no much larger clone is one base distant.

Patients with a history of autoimmune disease or receiving systemic immunosuppression were excluded from the trial. Peripheral blood for TCR sequencing was collected from all dose cohorts at baseline, on cycle 4 day 1, and on cycle 7 day 1. The samples were drawn from a first-in-human, open-label, multicenter phase I dose-escalation trial of ivuxolimab. Adults with locally advanced or metastatic melanoma, renal cell carcinoma, hepatocellular carcinoma or head and neck squamous cell carcinoma were enrolled in the trial. Before TCR sequencing, CD4+ and CD8+ T cells were separately sorted from peripheral blood. For sequencing of the TCRbeta CDR3 region, genomic DNA was extracted from the sorted cells. The immunoSEQ Assay was used to sequence the TCRbeta CDR3 regions. TCRdb carries this immuneACCESS record with in-frame sequences only. Its versions omit some clonotypes, under half of them owing to an unresolved V gene in the studies checked, with the rest unexplained. The sample table records 70,000 to 90,000 clones; approximately 88% of these occur just once. The top ten constitute 10% to 15% of the sample.

The CDR3 runs 16 residues from the cysteine to the phenylalanine. The read is trimmed to its CDR3 DNA, 48 bases read in frame from base 1. CDR1 and CDR2, per the germline V gene, are SGHAT and FQNNGV. Trimming takes 5 bases off V and 9 bases off J; junction bases not matched to a gene: 16. Sequenced material: CD4+ or CD8+ T cells sorted from blood, taken in a trial of the OX40 agonist ivuxolimab. The rearrangement combines TRBV11-2 with TRBJ1-3; 7 bases in the middle match TRBD1. The origin of this receptor is an adult with an advanced solid tumor such as melanoma, head and neck, liver or kidney cancer. The nucleotide sequence reads TGTGCCAGCAGCACAGGCATCCGGGACAGAGGCGGCACCATATATTTT. Its protein is CASSTGIRDRGGTIYF.